This T cell receptor (beta chain) was observed in a study of Tregs in tolerant kidney transplant recipients (dated by TCRdb to between 2018 and 2021). Concerning the study at large: Related donors were used in the transplants with nonmyeloablative bone marrow transplantation, and mixed chimerism was transient in the human trials. Before combined kidney and bone marrow transplantation, this study identified donor-specific regulatory T cells using TCRbeta sequencing and then followed those same cells after transplant. Beyond this particular receptor, the publication reports: The study was limited by small patient numbers, and the findings need validation in larger populations and under other immunosuppression protocols. Biological reproducibility was not directly assessed, although technical replication error appeared to be minimal. In tolerant patients, donor-specific Tregs expanded more than Tregs overall, which suggests antigen-driven rather than nonspecific expansion. Because the PCR primers were changed over time for some patients, nucleotide-level comparison could not be performed across the samples from those patients. Expanding Tregs with activated donor B cells appeared to identify the most biologically relevant and donor-specific TCRbeta repertoire.

For TCRbeta CDR3 sequencing, genomic DNA was extracted from sorted cells using the QIAGEN DNeasy Blood and Tissue Kit. High-throughput TCRbeta CDR3 sequencing, which included PCR amplification with bias correction and internal controls, was done commercially through immunoSEQ. The published analysis was carried out like this. Unique productive TCRbeta sequences were defined by CDR3 nucleotide sequence where primers matched, and otherwise by CDR3 amino acid sequence together with Vbeta and Jbeta genes. To correct for sorting error, sequences found in more than one sorted population at a frequency ratio of 2:1 or less were discarded, and the remaining shared sequences were assigned to the population with the higher frequency. Donor-reactive sequences were defined as at least 5-fold expanded in CFSE-low cells versus unstimulated cells, with frequency of at least 0.01% in CFSE-low cells. Jensen-Shannon divergence, calculated on the top 100 TCRbeta sequences ranked by frequency, was used to quantify repertoire divergence. For any sample with multiple sequencing runs, sorting error was corrected in each run separately before the runs were pooled. Drawn from immuneACCESS, this table holds only the in-frame rearrangements with V and J called that TCRdb kept. Clones are partly lost; checked studies trace under half to an unresolved V gene and leave the rest unexplained. V and J calls and clone size are copied from that table; D and trimming were computed from the DNA. This sample comprises tens of thousands of clones, roughly nine tenths of them detected only once. Clones ranked in the top ten supply approximately 0.4% of the sample.

This clone appeared a few times. The target of this receptor is not known. Base qualities were left out, and no much larger clone turns up one base away. From a lookup of the germline V gene (reference sequence), CDR1 and CDR2 are MNHEY and SMNVEV. The CDR3 has 13 amino acids, counting the end cysteine and phenylalanine. The read is trimmed to its CDR3 DNA, 39 bases read in frame from base 1. Trimming costs V 6 bases and J 3 bases, and their ends lie 8 bases apart. The meaning of the sample's time point label: blood sample drawn before combined kidney and bone marrow transplant. Thawed PBMCs were FACS-sorted into unstimulated Tregs (CD4+CD25+CD127-), CD4+ non-Tregs (CD4+CD25-), CD4 cells and CD8 cells. Patients were several combined kidney and bone marrow transplant recipients from the ITN036ST trial, and only these trial subjects had samples available. Healthy control blood was processed by Ficoll density gradient to PBMCs and cryopreserved; patient PBMCs were collected before and after transplant.

The sample here was CD4+ T cells from blood, taken before the transplant. This TCR derives from a human donor who received a combined kidney and bone marrow transplant. The V and J genes are TRBV27 and TRBJ2-2, with TRBD1 perhaps the D gene, on 5 matching bases. The CDR3 is CASSTGYTGELFF. The DNA sequence is TGTGCCAGCAGCACAGGTTACACCGGGGAGCTGTTTTTT.